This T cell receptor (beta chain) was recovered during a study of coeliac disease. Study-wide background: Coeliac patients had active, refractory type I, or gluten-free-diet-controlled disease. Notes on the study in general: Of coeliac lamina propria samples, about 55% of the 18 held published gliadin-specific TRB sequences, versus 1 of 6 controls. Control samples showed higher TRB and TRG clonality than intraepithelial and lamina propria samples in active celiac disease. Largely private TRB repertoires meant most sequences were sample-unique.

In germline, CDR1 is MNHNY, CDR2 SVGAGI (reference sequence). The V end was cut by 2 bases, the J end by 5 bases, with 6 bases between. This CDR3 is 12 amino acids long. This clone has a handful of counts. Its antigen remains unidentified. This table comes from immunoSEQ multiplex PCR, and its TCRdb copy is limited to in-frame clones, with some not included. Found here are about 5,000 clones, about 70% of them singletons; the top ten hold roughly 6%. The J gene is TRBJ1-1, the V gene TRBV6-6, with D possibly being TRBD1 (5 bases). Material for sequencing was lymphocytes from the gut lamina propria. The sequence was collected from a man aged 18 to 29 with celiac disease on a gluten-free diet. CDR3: CASSYGGTEAFF. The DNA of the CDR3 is TGTGCCAGCAGTTACGGGGGGACTGAAGCTTTCTTT.